A single sample is the source of the 27 T cell receptor beta chains below, sequenced in a study of OX40 agonist ivuxolimab in advanced cancers. Only in-frame clones appear in the TCRdb table, and some are missing; sequencing was by immunoSEQ multiplex PCR. The repertoire has 60,000 to 65,000 clones, roughly nine tenths of them found once; the top ten carry more than 1.5%. Sample: CD4+ or CD8+ T cells sorted from blood, taken in a trial of the OX40 agonist ivuxolimab. Receptors originate from an adult with an advanced solid tumor such as melanoma, head and neck, liver or kidney cancer.

This sequence joins TRBV18 and TRBJ1-2; weak D call: TRBD1 (6 bases). CDR3 length: 14 amino acids. V gave up 4 bases and J gave up 1 base, with 10 bases separating them. In germline, CDR1 is KGHSH, CDR2 LQKENI. The CDR3 DNA follows: TGTGCCAGCTCACATACAGGGTATAACTATGGCTACACCTTC. Translating gives CASSHTGYNYGYTF.

The CDR3 DNA is TGTGCCAGCAGCCAAGTAGACAGGCAAGAGACCCAGTACTTC. Protein sequence: CASSQVDRQETQYF. The gene calls are TRBV4-2 and TRBJ2-5, with a possible D match to TRBD1 (6 bases). Deletions cut 1 base from V and 2 bases from J, with 8 bases between. This CDR3 contains 14 residues. Germline V lookup: CDR1 LGHNA, CDR2 YNFKEQ.

The chain joins TRBV6-5 to TRBJ2-3; D is undetermined. This CDR3 comprises 11 residues. Deletions cut 6 bases from V and 6 bases from J, with 7 bases between. Germline-derived CDR1 and CDR2 are MNHEY and SVGAGI. The CDR3 loop is CASRTRDTQYF. Here the CDR3 DNA reads TGTGCCAGCAGAACCCGGGATACGCAGTATTTT.

The V and J genes are TRBV11-2 and TRBJ1-1; the D gene is possibly TRBD1 (6 bases). V lost 8 bases to trimming and J lost 4 bases, with 17 bases between them. Per germline, CDR1 SGHAT and CDR2 FQNNGV. The CDR3 contains 14 residues. CDR3 in amino acids: CASGRGISGTEAFF. The CDR3 nucleotides are TGTGCCAGCGGGAGGGGGATTAGCGGCACTGAAGCTTTCTTT. The variable domain in full, with the rest retrieved from reference TRBV11-2 and TRBJ1-1, is EAGVAQSPRYKIIEKRQSVAFWCNPISGHATLYWYQQILGQGPKLLIQFQNNGVVDDSQLPKDRFSAERLKGVDSTLKIQPAKLEDSAVYLCASGRGISGTEAFFGQGTRLTVV.

In the case of this clone: Other DNA sequences in the sample encode the same CDR3. The chain employs TRBV2 and TRBJ2-5, with 8 bases aligning to TRBD1. The CDR3 covers 13 residues. Trimming at V came to 9 bases and at J to 5 bases, leaving 8 bases not matched to a gene. Germline V gene lookup returns CDR1 SNHLY and CDR2 FYNNEI. The CDR3 is CASSRGQGETQYF. As DNA, the CDR3 is TGTGCCAGTAGCAGGGGGCAGGGTGAGACCCAGTACTTC.

Only one count was recorded for this clone. V is TRBV29-1 and J is TRBJ1-1; D perhaps matches TRBD1 (6 bases). The germline CDR1 and CDR2 sequences are SQVTM and ANQGSEA. Trimming removed 5 bases at V and 1 base at J, with 11 bases between. The CDR3 has 13 residues. CDR3 nucleotides: TGCAGCGTTCCCCAGACAGGGAACACTGAAGCTTTCTTT. It is translated as CSVPQTGNTEAFF.

The chain recombines TRBV27 with TRBJ2-2; 8 bases are a match to TRBD1. CDR3 length: 17 amino acids. The junction had 13 bases not matched to a gene; V was cut back by 5 bases and J by 5 bases. From germline, CDR1 is MNHEY and CDR2 SMNVEV (reference sequence). The CDR3 region is CASSIFSGGARTGELFF. The DNA of the CDR3 is TGTGCCAGCAGTATCTTCTCAGGGGGCGCGCGGACCGGGGAGCTGTTTTTT.

As DNA, the CDR3 is TGCGCCAGCAGCACGAGGGGTTCCAATGAGCAGTTCTTC. Translated, it gives CASSTRGSNEQFF. The chain links TRBV5-1 to TRBJ2-1, with D tentatively TRBD1 or TRBD2 (5 bases each). Trimming stripped 4 bases from V and 6 bases from J, with 11 bases between. Germline CDR1 SGHRS, CDR2 YFSETQ. CDR3 size: 13 residues.

V usage is TRBV18 and J usage is TRBJ1-1; 7 bases match TRBD1. CDR3 size: 13 residues. Trimming took 4 bases from V and 2 from J; bases not matched to a gene: 1. Germline CDR1 and CDR2: KGHSH and LQKENI. CDR3 residues: CASSRQGNTEAFF. The DNA of the CDR3 is TGTGCCAGCTCACGACAGGGAAACACTGAAGCTTTCTTT. Using reference TRBV18 and TRBJ1-1 for the parts outside the CDR3, the full variable domain is NAGVMQNPRHLVRRRGQEARLRCSPMKGHSHVYWYRQLPEEGLKFMVYLQKENIIDESGMPKERFSAEFPKEGPSILRIQQVVRGDSAAYFCASSRQGNTEAFFGQGTRLTVV.

The genes are TRBV28 and TRBJ2-1; 8 nucleotides line up with TRBD1. Germline V lookup: CDR1 MDHEN, CDR2 SYDVKM. The CDR3 contains 15 residues. Trimming at V came to 6 bases and at J to 3 bases, leaving 7 bases not matched to a gene. The CDR3 spells CASRSGDRYYNEQFF. CDR3 coding DNA: TGTGCCAGCAGGTCCGGGGACAGGTACTACAATGAGCAGTTCTTC.

This clone was detected once. The V call is TRBV7-9, the J call TRBJ2-5; TRBD1 is a possible D gene (5 bases). The J call may be in error: the DNA end matches TRBJ2-7 better. Germline V lookup: CDR1 SEHNR, CDR2 FQNEAQ (reference sequence). CDR3 length equals 14 residues. The DNA for the CDR3 is TGTGCCAGCAGCTTAACCCAAGACAGCTACGAGCAGTACTTC. Translation: CASSLTQDSYEQYF.

The chain combines TRBV14 with TRBJ2-3, with D possibly being TRBD1 (5 bases). This CDR3 region has 15 residues. From germline, CDR1 is SGHDN and CDR2 FVKESK. V was clipped by 1 base and J by 2 bases, with 10 bases between them. The CDR3 loop is CASSQGRGYTDTQYF. The CDR3 DNA sequence: TGTGCCAGCAGCCAAGGAAGGGGCTACACAGATACGCAGTATTTT.

The chain is built from TRBV9 and TRBJ2-7; TRBD1 might be the D (6 bases). The V and J ends lost 0 bases and 3 bases respectively, with 13 bases between them. CDR1 SGDLS and CDR2 YYNGEE come from the germline V gene. The length of the CDR3 is 15 residues. The CDR3 DNA reads TGTGCCAGCAGCGTAGGGGGCCAGGGGTTCTACGAGCAGTACTTC. It encodes CASSVGGQGFYEQYF.

The chain couples TRBV6-1 to TRBJ2-4; 7 positions match TRBD1. CDR1 MNHNS and CDR2 SASEGT come from the germline V gene. This CDR3 has 15 residues. After removal of 2 bases from V and 6 bases from J, the junction contained 7 bases not matched to a gene. CDR3 region: CASSEPQGIGNIQYF. CDR3 coding DNA: TGTGCCAGCAGTGAACCACAGGGGATAGGAAACATTCAGTACTTC.

This clone was seen once. This chain connects TRBV28 to TRBJ1-1; 11 bases align to TRBD1. This CDR3 has 18 residues. From germline, CDR1 is MDHEN and CDR2 SYDVKM. The J segment lost 0 bases and the V segment lost 4 bases, leaving 10 bases of the junction unmatched. CDR3 in amino acids: CASSSTGQGADMNTEAFF. The DNA for the CDR3 is TGTGCCAGCAGTTCCACTGGACAGGGGGCGGACATGAACACTGAAGCTTTCTTT. Using reference TRBV28 and TRBJ1-1 for the parts outside the CDR3, the full variable domain is DVKVTQSSRYLVKRTGEKVFLECVQDMDHENMFWYRQDPGLGLRLIYFSYDVKMKEKGDIPEGYSVSREKKERFSLILESASTNQTSMYLCASSSTGQGADMNTEAFFGQGTRLTVV.

This clone was picked up one time. This chain connects TRBV7-2 to TRBJ1-3; no reliable D call. The V end was cut by 1 base, the J end by 5 bases, with 9 bases between. In germline, CDR1 is SGHTA, CDR2 FQGNSA. The CDR3 extends over 14 amino acids. The CDR3 spells CASSLGLGRNTIYF. CDR3 nucleotides: TGTGCCAGCAGCTTAGGGCTGGGGAGAAACACCATATATTTT.

The chain uses TRBV2 and TRBJ2-2; D gene unclear. V dropped 2 bases and J dropped 0 bases, with 10 bases sitting between them. Germline loops: CDR1 SNHLY, CDR2 FYNNEI. This CDR3 comprises 16 residues. CDR3 loop: CASSEYGTTNTGELFF. The CDR3 DNA reads as TGTGCCAGCAGTGAATACGGCACTACGAACACCGGGGAGCTGTTTTTT.

The chain recombines TRBV19 with TRBJ2-5; the match to TRBD1 covers 8 bases. V gave up 8 bases and J gave up 2 bases; unmatched junction bases: 4. Germline assignment: CDR1 LNHDA and CDR2 SQIVND (reference sequence). CDR3 length: 13 residues. The CDR3: CASSQGAQETQYF. CDR3 sequence (DNA): TGTGCCAGTTCGCAGGGGGCTCAAGAGACCCAGTACTTC.

The chain's CDR3 is CASSESGTGGLVGYGYTF. In DNA form, the CDR3 reads TGCGCCAGCAGTGAGTCGGGGACAGGGGGACTGGTGGGCTATGGCTACACCTTC. J is TRBJ1-2 and V is TRBV10-1; 11 nucleotides align to TRBD1. CDR1 WNHNN and CDR2 SYGVQD come from the germline V gene (reference sequence). The CDR3 consists of 18 residues. The junction had 10 bases not matched to a gene; V was cut back by 0 bases and J by 4 bases.

The rearrangement uses TRBV6-5 and TRBJ1-4; D might be TRBD1 (5 bases). The CDR3 is 14 amino acids. V lost 3 bases to trimming and J lost 8 bases, with 13 bases between them. CDR1 MNHEY and CDR2 SVGAGI come from the germline V gene. The CDR3 DNA reads TGTGCCAGCAGTTATCCGGGGGGGGTAGAAAAACTGTTTTTT. Protein product: CASSYPGGVEKLFF.

This chain joins TRBV7-6 and TRBJ2-7, with 7 bases aligning to TRBD1. The CDR3 spans 14 residues. The germline CDR1 and CDR2 sequences are SGHVS and FNYEAQ. Trimming at V came to 4 bases and at J to 0 bases, leaving 3 bases not matched to a gene. The CDR3 reads CASSSGQNSYEQYF. CDR3 DNA sequence: TGTGCCAGCAGCTCGGGACAGAACTCCTACGAGCAGTACTTC.

The chain's CDR3 is CAWSVVNEQYF. In DNA, the CDR3 is TGTGCCTGGAGTGTCGTCAACGAGCAGTACTTC. The chain couples TRBV30 to TRBJ2-7, with D unresolved. This CDR3 contains 11 residues. Germline V lookup: CDR1 GTSNPN, CDR2 SVGIG (reference sequence). Between the trimmed V and J ends, which lost 0 bases and 5 bases, there was a span of 5 bases.

This chain connects TRBV9 to TRBJ1-1; D is unresolved. V was shortened by 0 bases and J by 4 bases, with 13 bases between the two germline ends. Germline values: CDR1 SGDLS, CDR2 YYNGEE. CDR3 size: 15 residues. The DNA of the CDR3 is TGTGCCAGCAGCGTAGGTTCGGAAGGTAGCACTGAAGCTTTCTTT. It codes for CASSVGSEGSTEAFF.

This clone was counted between two and nine times. This sequence joins TRBV7-2 and TRBJ1-2; 7 nucleotides match TRBD1. The CDR3 is made up of 15 amino acids. The V and J ends lost 4 bases and 8 bases, in that order; junction bases with no gene match: 13. Germline CDR1 is SGHTA and CDR2 is FQGNSA. This CDR3 is CASSYYPGQMRGYTF. CDR3 sequence (DNA): TGTGCCAGCAGCTATTATCCGGGACAGATGAGGGGCTACACCTTC.

V and J are TRBV7-9 and TRBJ2-5; D is possibly TRBD1 or TRBD2 (7 bases each). Germline lookup yields CDR1 SEHNR and CDR2 FQNEAQ (reference sequence). The V end was cut by 4 bases, the J end by 4 bases, with 16 bases between. The CDR3 length is 15 residues. The CDR3 protein is CASSSITGEGETQYF. As DNA, the CDR3 is TGTGCCAGCAGCTCTATTACAGGGGAGGGAGAGACCCAGTACTTC.

The CDR3 sequence: CASIQPGGAEAFF. Written as DNA, the CDR3 is TGTGCCAGCATCCAGCCAGGAGGTGCTGAAGCTTTCTTT. This chain uses TRBV6-6 with TRBJ1-1; unclear D gene. Germline CDR1 is MNHNY and CDR2 is SVGAGI (reference sequence). V dropped 7 bases and J dropped 6 bases, with 15 bases sitting between them. This CDR3 contains 13 residues.

The V gene is TRBV5-1, the J gene TRBJ2-7, with 7 positions matching TRBD1. Unmatched junction bases numbered 17, after V lost 2 bases and J lost 3 bases. In germline, CDR1 is SGHRS, CDR2 YFSETQ. This CDR3 contains 18 residues. This CDR3 reads CASSLGATTRDRLYEQYF. The CDR3 nucleotides read TGCGCCAGCAGCTTAGGGGCTACGACACGGGACAGACTCTACGAGCAGTACTTC. The full variable domain, its missing parts supplied by reference TRBV5-1 and TRBJ2-7, is KAGVTQTPRYLIKTRGQQVTLSCSPISGHRSVSWYQQTPGQGLQFLFEYFSETQRNKGNFPGRFSGRQFSNSRSEMNVSTLELGDSALYLCASSLGATTRDRLYEQYFGPGTRLTVT.